This T cell receptor beta chain was captured by sequencing in a study of response to subunit inactivated influenza vaccine. General study findings and limits: Few additional T cells are recruited per seasonal influenza vaccination, authors suggested.

A note on this clonotype: The antigen is unknown.

TCRdb recomputed calls from the RT-PCR reads with MiXCR, one row per CDR3 protein. The table has about 480,000 distinct CDR3 sequences, about 25% seen once. Germline V gives CDR1 MNHNS, CDR2 SASEGT. This CDR3 has 12 residues. With V trimmed by 9 bases and J by 10 bases, 9 bases remained unmatched. The rearrangement joins TRBV6-1 to TRBJ2-1, with 7 bases aligning to TRBD1. The input for sequencing was CD4+ T cells sorted from PBMCs, taken roughly 5 days after vaccination. The receptor was derived from a man between 50 and 59 years old who received an inactivated influenza vaccine. DNA for the CDR3: TGTGCCAGTCCGACAGGGCAGAGGGAGCAGTTCTTC. This encodes CASPTGQREQFF.